The 32 T cell receptor beta chains below were found in one sample sequenced in a study of blood T cell repertoires in COVID-19. Sequenced by immunoSEQ multiplex PCR; TCRdb stores in-frame clones only, minus some. This sample has 250,000 or so clones, with about 91% found just once. What was sequenced was PBMCs or T cells enriched from blood (not recorded which). The receptors were sampled from a woman aged 25 to 39 with acute COVID-19.

This chain's CDR3 is CASSLDGMSGELFF. CDR3 nucleotides: TGTGCCAGCAGCTTAGACGGGATGAGCGGGGAGCTGTTTTTT. This sequence joins TRBV7-2 and TRBJ2-2; TRBD2 might be the D (5 bases). The V gene's germline CDR1 is SGHTA and CDR2 FQGNSA. This CDR3 comprises 14 residues. Trimming stripped 1 base from V and 7 bases from J, with 10 bases between.

V usage is TRBV11-2 and J usage is TRBJ2-7; D is ambiguous. The CDR3 extends over 12 amino acids. V gave up 3 bases and J gave up 4 bases, with 7 bases separating them. Germline assignment: CDR1 SGHAT and CDR2 FQNNGV. The CDR3 DNA follows: TGTGCCAGCAGCTTCGGAGAATACGAGCAGTACTTC. It specifies CASSFGEYEQYF.

This clone was counted once. The rearrangement links TRBV7-8 to TRBJ2-1; 10 nucleotides line up with TRBD2. The CDR3 runs 15 residues. In germline, CDR1 is SGHVS, CDR2 FQNEAQ. After removal of 3 bases from V and 5 bases from J, the junction contained 4 bases not matched to a gene. The chain's CDR3 is CASSFIAGGHNEQFF. The CDR3 nucleotides read TGTGCCAGCAGCTTTATAGCGGGGGGTCACAATGAGCAGTTCTTC.

The chain links TRBV18 to TRBJ1-2, with 8 bases aligning to TRBD1. Trimming took 4 bases from V and 4 from J; bases not matched to a gene: 5. This CDR3 has 14 residues. CDR1 and CDR2 from the germline V gene are KGHSH and LQKENI. For the CDR3, the DNA is TGTGCCAGCTCACTCGGGACAGGAGGCTATGGCTACACCTTC. The encoded protein is CASSLGTGGYGYTF.

This clone was seen once. V and J are TRBV6-5 and TRBJ2-7; TRBD1 aligns across 8 bases. Germline loops: CDR1 MNHEY, CDR2 SVGAGI. CDR3 length: 14 residues. J lost 3 bases, V lost 5 bases, and 6 bases had no gene match. The CDR3 protein is CASSIRDRHYEQYF. CDR3 nucleotides: TGTGCCAGCAGTATCCGGGACAGGCACTACGAGCAGTACTTC.

The J gene is TRBJ1-2, the V gene TRBV30; TRBD1 matches at 9 bases. Looked up from germline, CDR1 is GTSNPN and CDR2 is SVGIG (reference sequence). The CDR3 runs 15 residues. V shed 5 bases and J 4 bases; nucleotides not matched to a gene: 11. The DNA of the CDR3 is TGTGCCTGGGGACAGGGGTTACCCCGCCGCTATGGCTACACCTTC. Its protein is CAWGQGLPRRYGYTF.

The chain carries TRBV5-3 and TRBJ1-1; TRBD1 might be the D (6 bases). TRBV5-3 is sorted into the ORF group, with uncertain function. V was cut by 5 bases and J by 3 bases, with 17 bases left in between. The CDR3 runs 15 residues. The CDR3 sequence is CARRIGGRIHTEAFF. CDR3 nucleotides: TGTGCCAGAAGGATCGGGGGGCGGATACACACTGAAGCTTTCTTT.

The sample holds one count of this clone. This chain connects TRBV5-1 to TRBJ2-5; 7 nucleotides line up with TRBD2. Germline assignment: CDR1 SGHRS and CDR2 YFSETQ. Losses at the gene ends were 1 base for V and 2 bases for J; bases not matched to a gene: 5. This CDR3 spans 15 amino acids. CDR3 sequence: CASSLSPGGQETQYF. The CDR3 nucleotides are TGCGCCAGCAGCTTGTCGCCGGGGGGTCAAGAGACCCAGTACTTC.

V usage is TRBV23-1 and J usage is TRBJ2-7; D is perhaps TRBD1 (5 bases). TRBV23-1 qualifies as an ORF whose function is uncertain. V was trimmed by 8 bases and J by 4 bases, leaving 18 bases between them. The CDR3 has 14 amino acids. CDR3 loop: CASCLGQGPYEQYF. CDR3 nucleotide sequence: TGCGCCAGCTGCTTAGGGCAGGGCCCGTACGAGCAGTACTTC.

V gene TRBV30 combines with J gene TRBJ2-3, with 7 bases matching TRBD2. Looked up from germline, CDR1 is GTSNPN and CDR2 is SVGIG (reference sequence). V lost 1 base and J lost 0; bases outside the gene matches: 4. This CDR3 spans 15 amino acids. DNA of the CDR3: TGTGCCTGGAGTGGGACTAGATGGAGCACAGATACGCAGTATTTT. As protein: CAWSGTRWSTDTQYF.

The V gene is TRBV21-1, the J gene TRBJ1-3; the table's D call, TRBD1, has no DNA check behind it. TRBV21-1 is a pseudogene segment. This CDR3 spans 16 amino acids. CDR3 coding DNA: TGTGCCAGCAGCAAAGTCGGACAGGGGAAGGGAAACACCATATATTTT. Protein product: CASSKVGQGKGNTIYF.

The chain recombines TRBV24-1 with TRBJ2-1; TRBD1 aligns across 9 bases. Per germline, CDR1 KGHDR and CDR2 SFDVKD. The CDR3 is made up of 18 amino acids. J lost 5 bases, V lost 4 bases, and 14 bases had no gene match. CDR3 bases: TGTGCCACCAGTGACAAAGAAAATCCCGGGACAGGGAACAATGAGCAGTTCTTC. Its translation is CATSDKENPGTGNNEQFF.

V gene TRBV3-1 (or the pseudogene TRBV3-2) combines with J gene TRBJ1-4, with D perhaps TRBD1 (6 bases). The ends were cut back, 0 bases at V and 7 bases at J, with 12 bases in the middle. In germline, CDR1 is LGHDT, CDR2 YNNKEL (reference sequence). This CDR3 has 15 amino acids. CDR3 loop: CASSQEGGPGEKLFF. CDR3 sequence (DNA): TGTGCCAGCAGCCAAGAGGGGGGGCCGGGTGAAAAACTGTTTTTT.

The genes are TRBV7-2 and TRBJ2-3; D gene uncertain. Germline CDR1 SGHTA, CDR2 FQGNSA. This CDR3 region has 15 residues. The V end was cut by 5 bases, the J end by 0 bases, with 12 bases between. The CDR3 here is CASSQYSKSTDTQYF. CDR3 DNA: TGTGCCAGCAGCCAATACTCCAAGAGCACAGATACGCAGTATTTT.

This rearrangement joins TRBV7-9 to TRBJ1-1; 8 nucleotides align to TRBD1. Germline CDR1 SEHNR, CDR2 FQNEAQ (reference sequence). V dropped 9 bases and J dropped 6; count of bases not matched to a gene: 12. The CDR3 runs 14 residues. The CDR3 region has the DNA TGTGCCAGTTTCCCCCCAGGGGGCGCGGCTGAAGCTTTCTTT. Encoded protein: CASFPPGGAAEAFF.

This chain links TRBV4-1 with TRBJ2-7, with 12 bases matching TRBD1. V lost 3 bases and J lost 7; bases outside the gene matches: 10. The CDR3 spans 16 residues. Germline V lookup: CDR1 MGHRA, CDR2 YSYEKL. The CDR3 loop reads CASSHSPGQGAREQYF. In DNA form, the CDR3 reads TGCGCCAGCAGCCACTCCCCGGGACAGGGGGCCAGAGAGCAGTACTTC.

The rearrangement uses TRBV10-3 and TRBJ2-3; D possibly corresponds to TRBD2 (6 bases). Trimming cost V 2 bases and J 4 bases, with 16 bases left between them. The CDR3 runs 16 residues. From germline, CDR1 is ENHRY and CDR2 SYGVKD. The CDR3 loop reads CAISESGTSLADTQYF. The CDR3 DNA reads as TGTGCCATCAGTGAGAGTGGGACTTCTCTGGCAGATACGCAGTATTTT.

The chain employs TRBV7-2 and TRBJ1-6; the D gene is possibly TRBD1 (5 bases). The CDR3 has 19 residues. Trimming took off 1 base at V and 7 bases at J, with 23 bases between the two ends. Looked up from germline, CDR1 is SGHTA and CDR2 is FQGNSA. The CDR3 coding sequence is TGTGCCAGCAGCTTAGGGGGCATGCGGGGATTCGAACGGAATTCACCCCTCCACTTT. It translates to CASSLGGMRGFERNSPLHF.

V is TRBV6-5 and J is TRBJ1-4, with unresolved D. Germline assignment: CDR1 MNHEY and CDR2 SVGAGI. Trimming pared 3 bases from V and 5 bases from J, leaving 13 bases between. The CDR3 is 15 amino acids. The CDR3 reads CASSYSGEKNEKLFF. The CDR3 nucleotides read TGTGCCAGCAGTTATTCCGGGGAGAAGAATGAAAAACTGTTTTTT.

V and J are TRBV12-3 or TRBV12-4 and TRBJ2-7; no firm D call. V was cut by 2 bases and J by 5 bases, with 10 bases left in between. The CDR3 has 13 amino acids. The CDR3 sequence: CASSLSDTDEQYF. The CDR3 nucleotides are TGTGCCAGCAGTTTATCAGATACCGACGAGCAGTACTTC.

The chain links TRBV7-2 to TRBJ1-1; D gene unclear. The CDR3 loop spans 12 amino acids. Looked up from germline, CDR1 is SGHTA and CDR2 is FQGNSA. The V gene lost 3 bases and the J gene lost 5 bases, with 7 bases spanning the gap. CDR3 residues: CASSLPETEAFF. In nucleotides, the CDR3 is TGTGCCAGCAGCTTGCCCGAGACTGAAGCTTTCTTT.

This clone was counted once. The chain employs TRBV2 and TRBJ2-7; 9 bases are a match to TRBD1. Trimming at V came to 3 bases and at J to 5 bases, leaving 8 bases not matched to a gene. The CDR3 contains 15 residues. The V gene's germline CDR1 is SNHLY and CDR2 FYNNEI. The CDR3 loop reads CASSDTSGTGNEQYF. CDR3 sequence (DNA): TGTGCCAGCAGTGACACCTCCGGGACAGGGAACGAGCAGTACTTC.

The gene calls are TRBV27 and TRBJ2-3; D is undetermined. The CDR3 extends over 13 amino acids. Germline V gene data show CDR1 as MNHEY and CDR2 as SMNVEV (reference sequence). V was clipped by 5 bases and J by 0 bases, with 6 bases between them. CDR3 nucleotides: TGTGCCAGCAGTCCCGTGAGCACAGATACGCAGTATTTT. Its translation: CASSPVSTDTQYF.

The chain is built from TRBV10-2 and TRBJ2-5, with D uncertain. The CDR3 is 13 residues long. V shed 4 bases and J shed 5 bases, with 11 bases lying between them. CDR1 and CDR2 (germline): WSHSY, SAAADI. CDR3 protein: CASSGQVEETQYF. DNA of the CDR3: TGCGCCAGCAGTGGCCAGGTCGAGGAGACCCAGTACTTC.

The rearrangement joins TRBV5-6 to TRBJ2-7; a weak D match, TRBD2 (5 bases). The CDR3 contains 17 residues. The germline V and J ends were trimmed by 6 bases and 2 bases, with 24 bases remaining between them. Germline V gives CDR1 SGHDT, CDR2 YYEEEE. The DNA of the CDR3 is TGTGCCAGCAAGAGTCGGGGTAGTTTCAGTGGAGCCTACGAGCAGTACTTC. Translating gives CASKSRGSFSGAYEQYF.

The gene calls are TRBV7-9 and TRBJ1-5; D remains unclear. Trimming left V 1 base short and J 0 bases short, with 4 bases between. Per germline, CDR1 SEHNR and CDR2 FQNEAQ (reference sequence). This CDR3 spans 14 amino acids. CDR3 protein: CASSLVNSNQPQHF. The CDR3 nucleotides read TGTGCCAGCAGCTTAGTAAATAGCAATCAGCCCCAGCATTTT.

This chain links TRBV30 with TRBJ1-1; 9 nucleotides match TRBD1. The germline V gene encodes CDR1 GTSNPN and CDR2 SVGIG (reference sequence). The CDR3 sequence is 15 residues long. Germline trimming cut 3 bases from V and 4 bases from J; bases unmatched to any gene: 9. The CDR3 loop reads CAWSRDRELVTEAFF. The CDR3 DNA reads TGTGCCTGGAGCCGGGACAGGGAATTGGTCACTGAAGCTTTCTTT. The full variable domain, rest sourced from reference TRBV30 and TRBJ1-1, is SQTIHQWPATLVQPVGSPLSLECTVEGTSNPNLYWYRQAAGRGLQLLFYSVGIGQISSEVPQNLSASRPQDRQFILSSKKLLLSDSGFYLCAWSRDRELVTEAFFGQGTRLTVV.

V gene TRBV21-1 combines with J gene TRBJ1-1; the table calls TRBD1, which could not be checked here. TRBV21-1 is listed as a pseudogene. The CDR3 length is 14 residues. DNA of the CDR3: TGTGCCACCACAGTTTTTTTGGGGAACACTGAAGCTTTCTTT. It translates to CATTVFLGNTEAFF.

The chain couples TRBV15 to TRBJ1-5; TRBD1 matches at 9 bases. This CDR3 contains 14 residues. Germline trimming cut 4 bases from V and 7 bases from J; bases unmatched to any gene: 5. Germline values: CDR1 LNHNV, CDR2 YYDKDF (reference sequence). CDR3 DNA sequence: TGTGCCACCAGCACTACAGGGGGCATGCAGCCCCAGCATTTT. Its protein product is CATSTTGGMQPQHF. Filled out from reference TRBV15 and TRBJ1-5, the complete variable domain reads DAMVIQNPRYQVTQFGKPVTLSCSQTLNHNVMYWYQQKSSQAPKLLFHYYDKDFNNEADTPDNFQSRRPNTSFCFLDIRSPGLGDTAMYLCATSTTGGMQPQHFGDGTRLSIL.

The rearrangement uses TRBV19 and TRBJ2-7; D might be TRBD1 (5 bases). The germline V gene encodes CDR1 LNHDA and CDR2 SQIVND (reference sequence). The length of the CDR3 is 13 residues. Trimming took 1 base from V and 5 from J, leaving 9 bases between them. This CDR3 reads CASSIVAGNEQYF. For the CDR3, the DNA is TGTGCCAGTAGTATAGTGGCAGGGAACGAGCAGTACTTC. The entire variable domain, with the rest obtained from reference TRBV19 and TRBJ2-7, is as follows: DGGITQSPKYLFRKEGQNVTLSCEQNLNHDAMYWYRQDPGQGLRLIYYSQIVNDFQKGDIAEGYSVSREKKESFPLTVTSAQKNPTAFYLCASSIVAGNEQYFGPGTRLTVT.

The V gene is TRBV19, the J gene TRBJ2-5; 7 positions agree with TRBD1. V gave up 3 bases and J gave up 4 bases; unmatched junction bases: 5. Germline V lookup: CDR1 LNHDA, CDR2 SQIVND (reference sequence). This CDR3 is built from 14 residues. CDR3 in amino acids: CASSMGYRGETQYF. DNA for the CDR3: TGTGCCAGTAGTATGGGGTACAGGGGAGAGACCCAGTACTTC.

This clone is a singleton in its sample. The chain recombines TRBV7-2 with TRBJ1-1, with TRBD1 matching 8 bases. Unmatched junction bases numbered 8, after V lost 5 bases and J lost 3 bases. The CDR3 is made up of 15 amino acids. The germline gives CDR1 SGHTA, CDR2 FQGNSA. The CDR3 sequence: CASSKRTGRDTEAFF. As DNA, the CDR3 is TGTGCCAGCAGCAAGAGGACAGGGAGGGACACTGAAGCTTTCTTT.